The 18 T cell receptor beta chains reported below all come from one sample, sequenced in a study of shared clonotypes between healthy human individuals. TCRdb keeps only in-frame clones here, not all; method: immunoSEQ multiplex PCR. The table shows some 630,000 clones, with around 72% occurring only once. Sequenced: memory CD4+ T cells sorted from blood. As to subset: CD45RA-negative fraction. Receptor source: a woman in her twenties or thirties in good health.

As DNA, the CDR3 is TGTGCCAGCAGCTTAGGAGCAGGCGAGAATCAGCCCCAGCATTTT. Encoded protein: CASSLGAGENQPQHF. V gene TRBV7-6 combines with J gene TRBJ1-5; D is undetermined. V was pared by 1 base and J by 4 bases, with 11 bases between. The CDR3 is 15 amino acids. Germline CDR1 SGHVS, CDR2 FNYEAQ.

V usage is TRBV9 and J usage is TRBJ2-6; tentatively, D is TRBD2 (5 bases). Germline values: CDR1 SGDLS, CDR2 YYNGEE. This CDR3 is built from 14 residues. V lost 0 bases to trimming and J lost 12 bases, with 13 bases between them. The chain's CDR3 is CASSVEPGGLVLTF. CDR3 in DNA: TGTGCCAGCAGCGTAGAGCCAGGAGGACTCGTCCTGACTTTC. The entire variable domain, with the rest obtained from reference TRBV9 and TRBJ2-6, is as follows: DSGVTQTPKHLITATGQRVTLRCSPRSGDLSVYWYQQSLDQGLQFLIQYYNGEERAKGNILERFSAQQFPDLHSELNLSSLELGDSALYFCASSVEPGGLVLTFGAGSRLTVL.

The CDR3 here is CASSLTGQGKNQPQHF. DNA for the CDR3: TGTGCCAGCTCACTTACGGGACAGGGGAAGAATCAGCCCCAGCATTTT. The rearrangement uses TRBV18 and TRBJ1-5; 10 bases match TRBD1. CDR3 length equals 16 residues. V lost 4 bases and J lost 4; bases outside the gene matches: 7. Per the germline V gene, CDR1 is KGHSH and CDR2 is LQKENI.

Turning to this clone: The identical CDR3 is also encoded by other nucleotide sequences in the sample. This chain connects TRBV28 to TRBJ2-7; D perhaps matches TRBD1 (5 bases). V shed 5 bases and J shed 4 bases, with 6 bases lying between them. The CDR3 is 11 residues long. The germline V gene encodes CDR1 MDHEN and CDR2 SYDVKM. CDR3 loop: CASSRGYEQYF. The CDR3 DNA sequence: TGTGCCAGCAGTAGGGGATACGAGCAGTACTTC.

The chain combines TRBV6-1 with TRBJ1-6; possible D gene TRBD1, 6 bases. The CDR3 spans 17 residues. Trimming shortened V by 4 bases and J by 7 bases, and 20 bases separated the two germline ends. Germline assignment: CDR1 MNHNS and CDR2 SASEGT. The CDR3 sequence: CASSALRDTRANSPLHF. The DNA of the CDR3 is TGTGCCAGCAGTGCTCTCCGGGACACCAGGGCAAATTCACCCCTCCACTTT.

V gene TRBV18 combines with J gene TRBJ1-4, with TRBD1 matching 9 bases. The trim removed 3 bases at V and 2 bases at J, leaving 4 bases unmatched. The CDR3 contains 16 residues. CDR1 and CDR2 from the germline V gene are KGHSH and LQKENI. CDR3 region: CASSPTGTGTNEKLFF. The CDR3 nucleotides read TGTGCCAGCTCACCTACCGGGACAGGGACTAATGAAAAACTGTTTTTT.

V and J are TRBV6-1 and TRBJ1-1, with TRBD1 matching over 8 bases. Unmatched junction bases numbered 11, after V lost 6 bases and J lost 8 bases. The CDR3 loop spans 14 amino acids. The germline V gene has CDR1 MNHNS and CDR2 SASEGT. CDR3 region: CASRLQGGSLEAFF. CDR3 nucleotides: TGTGCCAGCAGACTACAGGGGGGATCCCTAGAAGCTTTCTTT.

V gene TRBV4-2 combines with J gene TRBJ2-3; D remains unclear. This CDR3 spans 16 amino acids. The germline V and J ends were trimmed by 4 bases and 0 bases, with 14 bases remaining between them. Germline lookup yields CDR1 LGHNA and CDR2 YNFKEQ. The CDR3 sequence: CASSPVYGSSTDTQYF. CDR3 DNA: TGTGCCAGCAGCCCCGTCTATGGGTCTAGCACAGATACGCAGTATTTT.

The chain links TRBV6-1 to TRBJ2-1; D uncertain. In germline, CDR1 is MNHNS, CDR2 SASEGT. V lost 6 bases and J lost 9, with 12 bases in between. This CDR3 has 12 amino acids. As DNA, the CDR3 is TGTGCCAGCAGGGCCCAGAGGACTGAGCAGTTCTTC. Translated, it gives CASRAQRTEQFF.

The rearrangement links TRBV28 to TRBJ2-1; tentative D call: TRBD2 (5 bases). The ends were cut back, 8 bases at V and 1 base at J, with 15 bases in the middle. The CDR3 sequence is 15 residues long. Germline V gene data show CDR1 as MDHEN and CDR2 as SYDVKM. The CDR3 DNA is TGTGCCAGCCGAGAGGCCCGGAGGTCCTACAATGAGCAGTTCTTC. Residues: CASREARRSYNEQFF. Supplemented by reference TRBV28 and TRBJ2-1, the full variable domain reads DVKVTQSSRYLVKRTGEKVFLECVQDMDHENMFWYRQDPGLGLRLIYFSYDVKMKEKGDIPEGYSVSREKKERFSLILESASTNQTSMYLCASREARRSYNEQFFGPGTRLTVL.

Note on this clone: Other DNA sequences in the same sample also yield this CDR3. The chain is built from TRBV5-1 and TRBJ2-1, with 7 positions matching TRBD2. The CDR3 is made up of 15 amino acids. The germline gives CDR1 SGHRS, CDR2 YFSETQ. V lost 5 bases to trimming and J lost 1 base; unmatched junction nucleotides: 6. CDR3 bases: TGCGCCAGCAGTCCCGCTAGCGGATCCTACAATGAGCAGTTCTTC. It codes for CASSPASGSYNEQFF.

About this clone: The same CDR3 also results from other DNA sequences found in this sample. The rearrangement uses TRBV28 and TRBJ1-3; 10 positions agree with TRBD1. V lost 6 bases and J lost 7; bases outside the gene matches: 9. Germline V gene sequence: CDR1 MDHEN, CDR2 SYDVKM. This CDR3 is 15 amino acids long. DNA for the CDR3: TGTGCCAGCAGCCTGACAGGGGGCGCGGGGAACACCATATATTTT. This encodes CASSLTGGAGNTIYF.

The chain carries TRBV25-1 and TRBJ2-3; D uncertain. The germline V gene encodes CDR1 MGHDK and CDR2 SYGVNS. V shed 6 bases and J shed 2 bases, with 3 bases lying between them. The CDR3 loop spans 11 amino acids. The CDR3 DNA is TGTGCCAGCAGGGCCACAGATACGCAGTATTTT. Its protein is CASRATDTQYF.

This chain links TRBV4-2 with TRBJ1-4; the D gene is possibly TRBD1 (5 bases). Trimming left V 4 bases short and J 5 bases short, with 11 bases between. CDR1 and CDR2 (germline): LGHNA, YNFKEQ. CDR3 length: 14 amino acids. The CDR3 loop reads CASSLGGTNEKLFF. The CDR3 DNA sequence: TGTGCCAGCAGCCTCGGGGGGACGAATGAAAAACTGTTTTTT.

The chain combines TRBV7-9 with TRBJ2-5, with D uncertain. There are 12 residues in the CDR3. CDR1 SEHNR and CDR2 FQNEAQ come from the germline V gene (reference sequence). V was trimmed by 5 bases and J by 1 base, leaving 5 bases between them. CDR3 DNA sequence: TGTGCCAGCAGCCCCTCCCAAGAGACCCAGTACTTC. Translating gives CASSPSQETQYF.

Worth noting for this clone: One end of the junction fails to match germline, which may point to a read error. The CDR3 DNA reads as TGCGCCAGCAGATTGGGGTGGGACCGGACCTACGAGCAGTACTTC. Encoded protein: CASRLGWDRTYEQYF. The rearrangement uses TRBV5-1 and TRBJ2-7; D is possibly TRBD1 or TRBD2 (5 bases each). Germline values: CDR1 SGHRS, CDR2 YFSETQ. The CDR3 is made up of 15 amino acids.

The V and J genes are TRBV16 and TRBJ2-7; 7 nucleotides align to TRBD1. CDR3 length: 12 residues. Germline V lookup: CDR1 KGHSY, CDR2 FQNENV. The junction had 3 bases not matched to a gene; V was cut back by 4 bases and J by 6 bases. The CDR3 region is CASSRSGGEQYF. The DNA for the CDR3 is TGTGCCAGCAGCCGGTCAGGGGGCGAGCAGTACTTC.

The rearrangement uses TRBV27 and TRBJ2-1; D remains unclear. The CDR3 runs 12 residues. CDR1 MNHEY and CDR2 SMNVEV come from the germline V gene (reference sequence). With 5 bases removed from V and 6 bases from J, the gap between germline ends came to 8 bases. CDR3 protein: CASSIPSNEQFF. CDR3 coding DNA: TGTGCCAGCAGTATTCCTAGCAATGAGCAGTTCTTC.